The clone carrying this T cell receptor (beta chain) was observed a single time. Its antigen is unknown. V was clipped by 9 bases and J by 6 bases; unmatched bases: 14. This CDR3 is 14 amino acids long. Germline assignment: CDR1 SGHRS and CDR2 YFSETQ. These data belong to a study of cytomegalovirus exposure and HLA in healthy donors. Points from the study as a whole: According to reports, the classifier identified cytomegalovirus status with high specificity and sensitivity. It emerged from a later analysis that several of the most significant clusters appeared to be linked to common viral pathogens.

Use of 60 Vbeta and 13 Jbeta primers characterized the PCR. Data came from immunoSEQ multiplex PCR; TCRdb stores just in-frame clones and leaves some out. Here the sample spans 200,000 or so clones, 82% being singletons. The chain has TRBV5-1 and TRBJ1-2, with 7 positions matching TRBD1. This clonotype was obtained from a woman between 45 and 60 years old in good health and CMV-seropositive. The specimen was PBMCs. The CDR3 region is CANLTGAREDGYTF. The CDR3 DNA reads TGCGCCAACCTTACAGGGGCGCGAGAAGATGGCTACACCTTC. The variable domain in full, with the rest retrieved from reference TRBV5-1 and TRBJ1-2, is KAGVTQTPRYLIKTRGQQVTLSCSPISGHRSVSWYQQTPGQGLQFLFEYFSETQRNKGNFPGRFSGRQFSNSRSEMNVSTLELGDSALYLCANLTGAREDGYTFGSGTRLTVV.